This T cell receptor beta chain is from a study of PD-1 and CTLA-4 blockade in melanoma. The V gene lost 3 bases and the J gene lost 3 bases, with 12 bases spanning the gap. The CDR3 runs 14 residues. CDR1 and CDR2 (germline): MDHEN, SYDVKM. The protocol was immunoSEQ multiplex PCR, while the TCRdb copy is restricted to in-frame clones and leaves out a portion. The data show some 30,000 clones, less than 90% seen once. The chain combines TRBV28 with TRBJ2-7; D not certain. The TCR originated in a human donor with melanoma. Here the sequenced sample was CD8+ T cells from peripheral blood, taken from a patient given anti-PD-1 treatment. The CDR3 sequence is CASSLAPQGYEQYF. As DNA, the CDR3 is TGTGCCAGCAGTTTGGCCCCCCAAGGCTACGAGCAGTACTTC.